What follows is one TCR beta chain and its context. Its binding antigen is unknown. No base quality information exists; no much larger clone differs at one position. Each collaborating institution followed its own protocols to collect whole blood in K2EDTA tubes. Collaborator samples were shipped for TCRbeta analysis as frozen whole blood, isolated PBMCs, or DNA extracted from either sample type. TCRbeta CDR3 regions were amplified from genomic DNA using the immunoSEQ Assay, a bias-controlled multiplex PCR. The study's own analysis went as follows. Nucleated cell counts per sample were estimated from amplification of reference gene primers within the assay. To quantify the absolute abundance of each unique TCRbeta CDR3 rearrangement, sequence reads were collapsed and filtered. Productive Simpson clonality was computed per sample as the square root of Simpson's diversity index over productive rearrangements. The source is immuneACCESS, and TCRdb retained only in-frame sequences with V and J called. Part of the clones is not carried over; for the studies checked, unresolved V genes explain less than half of this, and the remainder is unexplained. V, J and clone size derive from that table, while D and trimming were established from the DNA sequence. A total of 130,000 to 150,000 clones appear in this sample, about 88% of them only once. The top ten hold 2.3% of the sample.

The sample belongs to a study of blood T cell repertoires in COVID-19 (dated by TCRdb to 2020 to 2022). Some background on the complete study: Samples covering the acute and convalescent phases of COVID-19 were provided by collaborators in the United States, Italy and Spain. The samples were drawn from two sources: the first 160 participants of the ongoing ImmuneRACE study, and over 1,000 subjects contributed by 6 global collaborators. Where HLA class I and class II types were available, the types were taken from metadata supplied by the sample provider, not from assay-based typing. The material from the prospective study consisted of cDNA or gDNA derived from T cells, B-cell-depleted T cells, or PBMCs. Subjects who had been exposed to COVID-19, were actively infected with it, or had recovered from it provided the deeply sampled blood TCRbeta repertoires that made up the dataset. The repertoires were made available in a free public database intended to serve as a resource for research on the immune response to SARS-CoV-2. A de-identified subject ID, COVID-19 status, age in years and sex were almost always included in the sample metadata.

On the study overall, not on this receptor specifically: The amount of clinical and demographic metadata varied by source and participant and was provided uncurated.

Sequenced input: peripheral blood. The receptor was derived from a human donor in a cohort sampled during active COVID-19.

The bases read TGTGCCAGCGAACCAACACTAGCGGGACGCCATACGCAGTATTTT. Its protein product is CASEPTLAGRHTQYF. The receptor chain draws on TRBV28 and TRBJ2-3, and TRBD2 matches 10 of the central bases. Per the germline V gene, MDHEN is the CDR1 and SYDVKM is the CDR2. There are 15 amino acids in the CDR3, from cysteine to phenylalanine inclusive. Left in the record is the CDR3 DNA by itself, 45 bases read in frame from the first base. Unmatched junction bases come to 12, with V trimmed by 8 bases and J by 7 bases.